This is a list of T cell receptor beta chains from one sample in a study of T cell responses to AZD1222 COVID-19 vaccine. TCRdb's copy holds only in-frame clones and misses some; the assay was immunoSEQ multiplex PCR. The sample gives about 110,000 clones, around 93% of which show up once; about 7.8% is in the top ten. This specimen was peripheral blood, taken on day 0 of AZD1222 vaccination. The receptor set was obtained from an adult in good health. Each CDR3 is given with its conserved first and last residue. The order of the fields is D gene, J gene, clone size, V gene, CDR3 DNA, CDR3 protein. A D gene is named only where the DNA matches it firmly. Clone size is shown for a subset of rows, as once, few, many or a class of expanded clone.

D: -
J: TRBJ1-5
size: once
V: TRBV27
DNA: TGTGCCAGCAGTTTAAACTACAATCAGCCCCAGCATTTT
CDR3: CASSLNYNQPQHF

D: -
J: TRBJ1-1
size: -
V: TRBV6-5
DNA: TGTGCCAGCAGTATCTCAGGGGTGGGTGCTTTCTTT
CDR3: CASSISGVGAFF

D: TRBD2
J: TRBJ2-3
size: -
V: TRBV2
DNA: TGTGCCACCGGACGAGGGACTAGCGGGGGCCCGCAGTATTTT
CDR3: CATGRGTSGGPQYF

D: -
J: TRBJ1-6
size: -
V: TRBV15
DNA: TGTGCCACCAGTAACAGCATCCTAACGAAGAATTCACCCCTCCACTTT
CDR3: CATSNSILTKNSPLHF

D: -
J: TRBJ1-2
size: -
V: TRBV19
DNA: TGTGCCAGTAGCTCCCCGGCCCAGCCGGGCTACACCTTC
CDR3: CASSSPAQPGYTF

D: -
J: TRBJ2-1
size: -
V: TRBV24-1
DNA: TGTGCCACCAGTGATCACGTTGTGAGTCCGAATGAGCAGTTCTTC
CDR3: CATSDHVVSPNEQFF

D: -
J: TRBJ2-2
size: -
V: TRBV15
DNA: TGTGCCACCAGCCAGGGGCGACCGAACACCGGGGAGCTGTTTTTT
CDR3: CATSQGRPNTGELFF

D: -
J: TRBJ1-3
size: once
V: TRBV27
DNA: TGTGCCAGCAGAAACGGACCCTCTGGAAACACCATATATTTT
CDR3: CASRNGPSGNTIYF

D: TRBD1
J: TRBJ1-6
size: once
V: TRBV7-3
DNA: TGTGCCAGCAGCTGGACAGGGGAACGTTCACCCCTCCACTTT
CDR3: CASSWTGERSPLHF

D: -
J: TRBJ2-5
size: -
V: TRBV5-5
DNA: TGTGCCAGCAGCTTGGCGGCTGGAGAAGAGACCCAGTACTTC
CDR3: CASSLAAGEETQYF

D: -
J: TRBJ2-7
size: -
V: TRBV11-1
DNA: TGTGCCAGCAGCTGGGCAGGGGAAGGCTACGAGCAGTACTTC
CDR3: CASSWAGEGYEQYF